The 23 T cell receptor beta chains reported below all come from one sample, sequenced in a study of blood T cell repertoires in COVID-19. TCRdb keeps only in-frame clones here, not all; method: immunoSEQ multiplex PCR. This sample has around 50,000 clones, with 80% to 90% found just once. The sample was peripheral blood. Receptor source: a human donor in a cohort sampled during active COVID-19.

The rearrangement joins TRBV3-1 (or the pseudogene TRBV3-2) to TRBJ2-7; D may be TRBD2 (5 bases). Germline values: CDR1 LGHDT, CDR2 YNNKEL (reference sequence). The CDR3 is 14 amino acids. Trimming stripped 4 bases from V and 7 bases from J, with 17 bases between. The CDR3 is CASSPNRTPREQYF. In DNA form, the CDR3 reads TGTGCCAGCAGCCCTAACCGGACTCCGAGAGAGCAGTACTTC.

The table lists this clone with a count of one. J is TRBJ2-3 and V is TRBV16, with unresolved D. The CDR3 runs to 15 residues. From germline, CDR1 is KGHSY and CDR2 FQNENV. V shed 0 bases and J shed 0 bases, with 7 bases lying between them. The CDR3 reads CASSQSVQSTDTQYF. The CDR3 DNA is TGTGCCAGCAGCCAATCCGTACAGAGCACAGATACGCAGTATTTT.

The rearrangement links TRBV28 to TRBJ1-1; possibly TRBD1 for D (5 bases). Trimming took off 3 bases at V and 1 base at J, with 9 bases between the two ends. CDR3 length: 14 amino acids. Germline CDR1 and CDR2: MDHEN and SYDVKM. CDR3 DNA: TGTGCCAGCAGTTTGGGACTCCAGAACACTGAAGCTTTCTTT. It specifies CASSLGLQNTEAFF.

This chain joins TRBV5-1 and TRBJ2-4; 15 bases are shared with TRBD2. The CDR3 consists of 16 residues. J was trimmed by 5 bases and V by 4 bases; bases with no gene match: 4. Germline-derived CDR1 and CDR2 are SGHRS and YFSETQ. As DNA, the CDR3 is TGCGCCAGCAGCAGGACTAGCGGGGGGGCGGAAAACATTCAGTACTTC. Translation gives CASSRTSGGAENIQYF.

The chain is built from TRBV29-1 and TRBJ2-7, with TRBD2 matching over 8 bases. The CDR3 consists of 13 residues. Germline V CDR1 and CDR2: SQVTM, ANQGSEA. The CDR3, as DNA: TGCAGTATTGCGCGGGAGGCCCCCTACGAGCAGTACTTC. Translation: CSIAREAPYEQYF.

Turning to this clone: At the DNA level, this CDR3 is encoded by other sequences in the same sample as well. This chain uses TRBV5-1 with TRBJ1-1; the D is unclear. The ends were cut back, 0 bases at V and 3 bases at J, with 6 bases in the middle. This CDR3 has 13 amino acids. Germline V gives CDR1 SGHRS, CDR2 YFSETQ. The CDR3 is CASSLVPDTEAFF. Written as DNA, the CDR3 is TGCGCCAGCAGCTTGGTACCAGACACTGAAGCTTTCTTT.

This sequence joins TRBV6-2 or TRBV6-3 and TRBJ2-3; D uncertain. The CDR3 contains 15 residues. Deletions cut 3 bases from V and 2 bases from J, with 12 bases between. CDR1 is MNHEY and CDR2 is SVGEGT in the germline V gene. The CDR3 bases are TGTGCCAGCAGTTATACCGGTGTAGCCACAGATACGCAGTATTTT. Its protein is CASSYTGVATDTQYF.

The rearrangement joins TRBV18 to TRBJ1-2; 8 positions agree with TRBD1. V dropped 4 bases and J dropped 6; count of bases not matched to a gene: 7. The CDR3 is made up of 14 amino acids. CDR1 is KGHSH and CDR2 is LQKENI in the germline V gene. CDR3 in amino acids: CASSLLQGENGYTF. CDR3 in DNA: TGTGCCAGCTCACTATTACAGGGGGAGAATGGCTACACCTTC.

This chain joins TRBV5-1 and TRBJ2-7; TRBD1 matches 7 bases. The germline gives CDR1 SGHRS, CDR2 YFSETQ. The CDR3 totals 14 residues. Trimming at V came to 2 bases and at J to 6 bases, leaving 8 bases not matched to a gene. The CDR3 loop reads CASSLGQDSSEQYF. CDR3 DNA sequence: TGCGCCAGCAGCTTAGGACAGGATAGCTCCGAGCAGTACTTC.

The rearrangement joins TRBV27 to TRBJ2-3; the D is unclear. Germline V gene data show CDR1 as MNHEY and CDR2 as SMNVEV (reference sequence). The CDR3 totals 16 residues. With 4 bases removed from V and 0 bases from J, the gap between germline ends came to 14 bases. The CDR3 here is CASSSPQHPSTDTQYF. The CDR3 DNA reads TGTGCCAGCAGTTCCCCACAGCACCCTAGCACAGATACGCAGTATTTT.

This clone was picked up one time. This chain links TRBV6-2 or TRBV6-3 with TRBJ2-7; D gene ambiguous. The germline V and J ends were trimmed by 0 bases and 2 bases, with 5 bases remaining between them. The length of the CDR3 is 13 residues. Per the germline V gene, CDR1 is MNHEY and CDR2 is SVGEGT. For the CDR3, the DNA is TGTGCCAGCAGTTACTCAACAACCTACGAGCAGTACTTC. Residues: CASSYSTTYEQYF.

This rearrangement joins TRBV28 to TRBJ2-7, with D perhaps TRBD2 (5 bases). Trimming took off 7 bases at V and 4 bases at J, with 8 bases between the two ends. The CDR3 is 11 residues long. Germline V lookup: CDR1 MDHEN, CDR2 SYDVKM. CDR3 coding DNA: TGTGCCAGCATTCGGGGTTACGAGCAGTACTTC. Protein product: CASIRGYEQYF.

CDR3 in DNA: TGTGCCAGTTGCCAGGGGCTTCCTAACGAGCAGTACTTC. Its protein is CASCQGLPNEQYF. The V and J genes are TRBV2 and TRBJ2-7; D is possibly TRBD1 (6 bases). Deletions cut 9 bases from V and 5 bases from J, with 17 bases between. CDR3 length: 13 residues. Germline CDR1 SNHLY, CDR2 FYNNEI.

This chain links TRBV2 with TRBJ1-1, with 7 bases aligning to TRBD1. After removal of 11 bases from V and 1 base from J, the junction contained 7 bases not matched to a gene. The CDR3 covers 13 residues. From germline, CDR1 is SNHLY and CDR2 FYNNEI. The CDR3 region is CAGRQGENTEAFF. Here the CDR3 DNA reads TGTGCCGGAAGACAGGGAGAGAACACTGAAGCTTTCTTT. Drawing the rest from reference TRBV2 and TRBJ1-1, the complete variable domain is EPEVTQTPSHQVTQMGQEVILRCVPISNHLYFYWYRQILGQKVEFLVSFYNNEISEKSEIFDDQFSVERPDGSNFTLKIRSTKLEDSAMYFCAGRQGENTEAFFGQGTRLTVV.

Here the CDR3 DNA reads TGTGCCAGCAGCTTACCTCCCGGGGGGGTAGGCGAGCAGTACTTC. Translated, it gives CASSLPPGGVGEQYF. The V call is TRBV7-2, the J call TRBJ2-7; 8 bases fit TRBD2. CDR3 length: 15 residues. CDR1 is SGHTA, CDR2 FQGNSA, per germline. Trimming at V came to 2 bases and at J to 6 bases, leaving 9 bases not matched to a gene.

The chain links TRBV9 to TRBJ2-7, with D possibly being TRBD1 (5 bases). CDR3 size: 15 residues. Germline V CDR1 and CDR2: SGDLS, YYNGEE. Deletions cut 0 bases from V and 0 bases from J, with 10 bases between. CDR3 residues: CASSVGAGNSYEQYF. The CDR3 bases are TGTGCCAGCAGCGTAGGGGCAGGGAACTCCTACGAGCAGTACTTC. The complete variable domain, with remaining parts taken from reference TRBV9 and TRBJ2-7, reads DSGVTQTPKHLITATGQRVTLRCSPRSGDLSVYWYQQSLDQGLQFLIQYYNGEERAKGNILERFSAQQFPDLHSELNLSSLELGDSALYFCASSVGAGNSYEQYFGPGTRLTVT.

This clone was seen a few times. The chain couples TRBV7-7 to TRBJ2-2, with D possibly matching TRBD1 (5 bases). Trimming stripped 6 bases from V and 3 bases from J, with 11 bases between. Per the germline V gene, CDR1 is SSHAT and CDR2 is FNYEAQ (reference sequence). The CDR3 loop spans 14 amino acids. CDR3 sequence (DNA): TGTGCCAGCAGACCTCAGGGATACACCGGGGAGCTGTTTTTT. It specifies CASRPQGYTGELFF.

The chain recombines TRBV11-3 with TRBJ2-5; D remains ambiguous. The CDR3 sequence is 15 residues long. The V end lost 3 bases, the J end lost 1 base, and 12 bases lay between the germline ends. Germline V gene sequence: CDR1 SGHNT, CDR2 YENEEA. The CDR3 sequence: CASSFTAGAQETQYF. CDR3 nucleotides: TGTGCCAGCAGCTTTACGGCAGGTGCCCAAGAGACCCAGTACTTC.

The chain carries TRBV2 and TRBJ2-5, with TRBD2 as a possible D gene (5 bases). Germline values: CDR1 SNHLY, CDR2 FYNNEI. The CDR3 is 13 residues long. The V gene lost 5 bases and the J gene lost 5 bases, with 12 bases spanning the gap. CDR3 amino acids: CASSRLGSETQYF. CDR3 coding DNA: TGTGCCAGCAGTCGGTTAGGGAGTGAGACCCAGTACTTC.

The V call is TRBV5-1, the J call TRBJ2-1, with 7 bases fitting TRBD2. Germline V gives CDR1 SGHRS, CDR2 YFSETQ. The CDR3 runs 15 residues. V was pared by 2 bases and J by 8 bases, with 10 bases of the junction left unmatched. The CDR3 spells CASSFPGLTKDEQFF. The CDR3 DNA reads TGCGCCAGCAGCTTTCCGGGACTAACTAAGGATGAGCAGTTCTTC.

This chain uses TRBV6-5 with TRBJ2-7; TRBD2 aligns across 13 bases. There are 15 residues in the CDR3. Germline trimming cut 5 bases from V and 5 bases from J; bases unmatched to any gene: 6. Germline lookup yields CDR1 MNHEY and CDR2 SVGAGI. The CDR3 bases are TGTGCCAGCAGTCCCCGGACTAGCGGGAGTAACGAGCAGTACTTC. As protein: CASSPRTSGSNEQYF.

This sequence joins TRBV10-3 and TRBJ2-7; D may be TRBD2 (5 bases). Germline CDR1 ENHRY, CDR2 SYGVKD. CDR3 length: 13 residues. V lost 11 bases and J 0 bases, leaving 14 bases between the germline ends. The CDR3 is CAALSGTSYEQYF. The CDR3 DNA reads TGTGCCGCCCTCAGCGGTACCTCCTACGAGCAGTACTTC.

CDR3 DNA: TGTGCCAGCAGTTTATCCCTCCCTGGAGCCCTGAGCTCCTACAATGAGCAGTTCTTC. It translates to CASSLSLPGALSSYNEQFF. The V gene is TRBV27, the J gene TRBJ2-1; D is unclear. V lost 0 bases to trimming and J lost 0 bases, with 18 bases between them. Per the germline V gene, CDR1 is MNHEY and CDR2 is SMNVEV (reference sequence). This CDR3 comprises 19 residues.